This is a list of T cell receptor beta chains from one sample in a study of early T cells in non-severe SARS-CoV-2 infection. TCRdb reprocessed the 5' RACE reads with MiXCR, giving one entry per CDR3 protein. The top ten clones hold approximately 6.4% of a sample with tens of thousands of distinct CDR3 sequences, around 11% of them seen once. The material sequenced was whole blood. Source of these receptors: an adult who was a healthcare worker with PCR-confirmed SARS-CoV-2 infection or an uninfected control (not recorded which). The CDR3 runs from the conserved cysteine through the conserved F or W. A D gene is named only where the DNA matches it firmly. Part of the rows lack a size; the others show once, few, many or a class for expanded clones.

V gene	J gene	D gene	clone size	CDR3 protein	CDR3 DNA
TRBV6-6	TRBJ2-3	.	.	CASRPLITDTQYF	TGTGCCAGCAGGCCCCTCATCACAGATACGCAGTATTTT
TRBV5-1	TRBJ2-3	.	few	CASSLGRADTQYF	TGCGCCAGCAGCTTGGGACGGGCAGATACGCAGTATTTT
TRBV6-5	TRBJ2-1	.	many	CASSYRGESNEQFF	TGTGCCAGCAGTTACCGCGGGGAGTCCAATGAGCAGTTCTTC
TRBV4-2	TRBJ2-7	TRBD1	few	CASSQGGQVSYEQYF	TGTGCCAGCAGCCAAGGTGGACAGGTCTCCTACGAGCAGTACTTC
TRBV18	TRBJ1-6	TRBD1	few	CASSPRGQIDSPLHF	TGTGCCAGCTCACCAAGGGGGCAGATTGATTCACCCCTCCACTTT
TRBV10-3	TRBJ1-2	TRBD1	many	CAISPDRGHGYTF	TGTGCCATCAGTCCGGACAGGGGGCATGGCTACACCTTC
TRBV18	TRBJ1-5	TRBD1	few	CASSPDRGNNQPQHF	TGTGCCAGCTCACCAGACAGGGGTAACAATCAGCCCCAGCATTTT
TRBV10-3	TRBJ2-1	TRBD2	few	CAIMAGEEQFF	TGTGCCATCATGGCGGGAGAAGAGCAGTTCTTC
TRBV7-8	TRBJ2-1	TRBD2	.	CASSYGLAGAGNEQFF	TGTGCCAGCAGCTATGGACTAGCGGGAGCGGGGAATGAGCAGTTCTTC
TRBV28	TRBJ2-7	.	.	CASSRSGPYEQYF	TGTGCCAGCAGTAGATCGGGGCCCTACGAGCAGTACTTC
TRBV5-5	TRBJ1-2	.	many	CASSLGQGAGYTF	TGTGCCAGCAGCTTGGGGCAGGGTGCTGGCTACACCTTC
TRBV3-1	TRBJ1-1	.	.	CASSQESEAFF	TGTGCCAGCAGCCAAGAATCTGAAGCTTTCTTT
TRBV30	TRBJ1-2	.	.	CAWSVRRGSYGYTF	TGTGCCTGGAGTGTACGGCGGGGGAGCTATGGCTACACCTTC
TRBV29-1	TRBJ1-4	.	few	CSVETAEGFEKLFF	TGCAGCGTTGAGACGGCGGAGGGTTTTGAAAAACTGTTTTTT
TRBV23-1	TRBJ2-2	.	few	CASSQSRRPIHTGELFF	TGCGCCAGCAGTCAATCCCGGAGGCCAATCCACACCGGGGAGCTGTTTTTT
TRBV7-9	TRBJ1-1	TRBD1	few	CASSAWTGDRGTEAFF	TGTGCCAGCAGCGCCTGGACAGGGGACAGGGGGACTGAAGCTTTCTTT
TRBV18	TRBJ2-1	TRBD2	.	CASSAGGASYNEQFF	TGTGCCAGCTCAGCCGGGGGGGCCTCCTACAATGAGCAGTTCTTC
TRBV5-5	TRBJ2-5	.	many	CASRRQETQYF	TGTGCCAGCAGAAGGCAAGAGACCCAGTACTTC
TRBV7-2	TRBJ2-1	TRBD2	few	CASSLVTSRNNEQFF	TGTGCCAGCAGCTTAGTGACTAGCAGGAACAATGAGCAGTTCTTC
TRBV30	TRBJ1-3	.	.	CAWSYSGNTIYF	TGTGCCTGGAGTTACTCTGGAAACACCATATATTTT
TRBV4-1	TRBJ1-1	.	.	CASSQDPRGLEAFF	TGCGCCAGCAGCCAAGATCCAAGGGGCCTAGAAGCTTTCTTT
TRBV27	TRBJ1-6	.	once	CASSLNGGNNSPLHF	TGTGCCAGCAGTTTGAACGGCGGGAATAATTCACCCCTCCACTTT
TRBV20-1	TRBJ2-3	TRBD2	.	CSARSHTKREGVSYF	TGCAGTGCTAGATCACATACCAAGCGGGAAGGAGTGTCGTATTTT
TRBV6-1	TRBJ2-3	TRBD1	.	CASRRQGELTDTQYF	TGTGCCAGCAGGAGACAGGGCGAATTGACAGATACGCAGTATTTT
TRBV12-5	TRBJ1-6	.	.	CASGPGGPNSPLHF	TGTGCTAGTGGCCCCGGGGGCCCTAATTCACCCCTCCACTTT
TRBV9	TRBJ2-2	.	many	CASSVGGHWTTGELFF	TGTGCCAGCAGCGTAGGAGGACACTGGACGACCGGGGAGCTGTTTTTT
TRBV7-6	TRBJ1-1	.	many	CASSLGSGMNTEAFF	TGTGCCAGCAGCTTGGGGTCAGGAATGAACACTGAAGCTTTCTTT
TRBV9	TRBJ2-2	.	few	CASSVAGELFF	TGTGCCAGCAGCGTGGCCGGGGAGCTGTTTTTT
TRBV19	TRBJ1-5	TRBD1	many	CASKWTGDNQPQHF	TGTGCCAGTAAATGGACAGGGGACAATCAGCCCCAGCATTTT
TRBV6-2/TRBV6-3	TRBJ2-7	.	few	CASTSYSNEQYF	TGTGCCAGCACCAGCTACAGCAACGAGCAGTACTTC
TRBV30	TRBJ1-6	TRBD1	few	CAWNRDRGYSPLHF	TGTGCCTGGAACCGGGACAGGGGGTATTCACCCCTCCACTTT
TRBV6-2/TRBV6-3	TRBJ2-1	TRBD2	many	CASSYYPAGGRREQFF	TGTGCCAGCAGTTATTATCCGGCGGGGGGGCGACGTGAGCAGTTCTTC
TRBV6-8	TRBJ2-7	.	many	CASSQCSDNWTYEQYF	TGTGCCAGCAGCCAGTGCTCAGATAATTGGACCTACGAGCAGTACTTC
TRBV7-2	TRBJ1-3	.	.	CASSTYSSAIYF	TGTGCCAGCAGCACTTATAGTTCCGCCATATATTTT
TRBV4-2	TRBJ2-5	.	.	CASSPLTGRDQETQYF	TGTGCCAGCAGCCCCCTCACTGGCAGGGACCAAGAGACCCAGTACTTC
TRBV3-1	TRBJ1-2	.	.	CASSPVEGRGYTF	TGTGCCAGCAGCCCCGTTGAAGGGCGGGGCTACACCTTC
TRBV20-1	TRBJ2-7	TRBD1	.	CSASLGQTYEQYF	TGCAGTGCTAGCTTGGGACAGACCTACGAGCAGTACTTC
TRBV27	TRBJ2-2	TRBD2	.	CASSLTSGGAGELFF	TGTGCCAGCAGTCTCACTAGCGGGGGGGCCGGGGAGCTGTTTTTT
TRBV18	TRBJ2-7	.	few	CASSPLTGEQYF	TGTGCCAGCTCACCACTGACGGGAGAGCAGTACTTC
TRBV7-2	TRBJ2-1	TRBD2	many	CASTSPPGGRVYNEQFF	TGTGCCAGCACCTCCCCTCCGGGCGGGAGGGTCTACAATGAGCAGTTCTTC
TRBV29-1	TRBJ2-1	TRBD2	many	CSVEGGSAGDGNEQFF	TGCAGCGTTGAAGGGGGCTCGGCGGGAGATGGGAATGAGCAGTTCTTC
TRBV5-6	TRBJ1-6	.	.	CASSDLGAVSPLHF	TGTGCCAGCAGTGACCTGGGCGCGGTGTCACCCCTCCACTTT
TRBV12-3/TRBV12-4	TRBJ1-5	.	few	CASTGDSNQPQHF	TGTGCCAGCACGGGAGATAGCAATCAGCCCCAGCATTTT
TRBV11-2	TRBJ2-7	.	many	CASSLQRSSYEQYF	TGTGCCAGCAGCTTACAGCGCAGCTCCTACGAGCAGTACTTC
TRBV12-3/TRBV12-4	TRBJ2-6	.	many	CASRMTNGANVLTF	TGTGCCAGCAGGATGACGAACGGGGCCAACGTCCTGACTTTC
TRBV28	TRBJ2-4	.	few	CASSTPGLGIAKNIQYF	TGTGCCAGCAGTACACCGGGACTCGGCATAGCCAAAAACATTCAGTACTTC
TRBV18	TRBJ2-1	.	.	CASSPGRNEQFF	TGTGCCAGCTCACCCGGGCGGAATGAGCAGTTCTTC
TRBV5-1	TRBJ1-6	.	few	CASSLEGRENSPLHF	TGCGCCAGCAGCTTGGAGGGACGGGAGAATTCACCCCTCCACTTT
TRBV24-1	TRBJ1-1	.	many	CATSDPWGAKAFF	TGTGCCACCAGTGATCCCTGGGGGGCGAAAGCTTTCTTT